This entry describes one TCR beta chain. Its matching antigen is unknown. Repertoires were generated with immunoSEQ multiplex PCR, while TCRdb's copy carries only in-frame clones and drops some. The sample includes approximately 120,000 clones, approximately 90% of them seen just once. This entry belongs to a study of OX40 agonist ivuxolimab in advanced cancers. General observations from the study: Partial responders dosed at 0.1-3.0 mg/kg displayed clonal expansion ranking among the lowest.

The CDR3 loop spans 15 amino acids. Germline CDR1 reads SGHNT; CDR2 reads YYREEE (reference sequence). V lost 3 bases, J lost 3 bases, and 9 bases stayed unmatched. The chain uses TRBV5-4 and TRBJ2-7; 7 positions match TRBD2. Sequencing used CD4+ or CD8+ T cells sorted from blood, obtained in a trial of the OX40 agonist ivuxolimab. This clonotype was sampled from an adult with an advanced solid tumor such as melanoma, head and neck, liver or kidney cancer. In nucleotides, the CDR3 is TGTGCCAGCAGCTCCCGACTAGCACCCCGCTACGAGCAGTACTTC. Its translation: CASSSRLAPRYEQYF. Full variable domain (outside the CDR3, taken from reference TRBV5-4 and TRBJ2-7): ETGVTQSPTHLIKTRGQQVTLRCSSQSGHNTVSWYQQALGQGPQFIFQYYREEENGRGNFPPRFSGLQFPNYSSELNVNALELDDSALYLCASSSRLAPRYEQYFGPGTRLTVT.